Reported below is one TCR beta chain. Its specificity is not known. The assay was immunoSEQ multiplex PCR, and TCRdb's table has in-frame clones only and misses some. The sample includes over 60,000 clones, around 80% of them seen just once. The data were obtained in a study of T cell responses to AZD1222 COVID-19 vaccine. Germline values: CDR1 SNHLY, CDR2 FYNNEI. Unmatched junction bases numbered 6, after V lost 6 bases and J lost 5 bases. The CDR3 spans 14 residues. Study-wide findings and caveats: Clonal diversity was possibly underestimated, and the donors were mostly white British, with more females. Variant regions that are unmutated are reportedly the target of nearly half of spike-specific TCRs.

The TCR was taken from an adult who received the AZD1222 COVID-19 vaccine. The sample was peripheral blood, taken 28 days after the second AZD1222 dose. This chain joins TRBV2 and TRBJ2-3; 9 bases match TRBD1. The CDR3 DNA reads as TGTGCCAGCAGGGACAGGGGTGCAGGAGATACGCAGTATTTT. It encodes CASRDRGAGDTQYF.